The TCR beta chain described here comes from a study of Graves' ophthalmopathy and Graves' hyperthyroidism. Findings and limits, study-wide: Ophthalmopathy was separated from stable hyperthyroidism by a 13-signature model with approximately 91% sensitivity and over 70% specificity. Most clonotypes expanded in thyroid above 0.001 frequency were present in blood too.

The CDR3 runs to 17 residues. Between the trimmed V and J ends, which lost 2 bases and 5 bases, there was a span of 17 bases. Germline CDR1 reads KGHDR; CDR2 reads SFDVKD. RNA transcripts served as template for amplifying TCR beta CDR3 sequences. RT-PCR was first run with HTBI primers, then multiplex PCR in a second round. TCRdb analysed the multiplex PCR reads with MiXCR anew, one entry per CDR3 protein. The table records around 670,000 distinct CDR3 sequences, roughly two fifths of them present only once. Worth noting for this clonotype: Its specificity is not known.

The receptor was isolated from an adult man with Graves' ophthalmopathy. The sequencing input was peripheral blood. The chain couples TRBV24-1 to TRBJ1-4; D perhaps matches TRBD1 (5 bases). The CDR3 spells CATSDSAEGRVNEKLFF. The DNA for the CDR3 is TGTGCCACCAGTGATTCTGCCGAAGGCAGGGTAAATGAAAAACTGTTTTTT.